Listed below are T cell receptor beta chains from one sample, sequenced in a study of T cell responses to AZD1222 COVID-19 vaccine. The method was immunoSEQ multiplex PCR; TCRdb's version includes in-frame clones alone and lacks a portion of them. This repertoire shows over 150,000 clones, roughly nine tenths found once; its top ten account for approximately 19%. Sample: peripheral blood, taken on day 0 of AZD1222 vaccination. The source of these receptors is an adult in good health. Both conserved end residues are part of each CDR3. D genes are given only for firm matches. Size is omitted from some rows. Given values are once, few, many or a class for expanded clones.

>NA|TRBV18|TRBJ2-7|once
CASSPRGYEQYF
TGTGCCAGCTCACCACGGGGCTACGAGCAGTACTTC
>NA|TRBV27|TRBJ1-1|NA
CASSYRAYTEAFF
TGTGCCAGCAGTTACAGGGCCTACACTGAAGCTTTCTTT
>NA|TRBV9|TRBJ2-5|NA
CASSATGSQYF
TGTGCCAGCAGCGCCACCGGCTCCCAGTACTTC
>NA|TRBV11-2|TRBJ2-1|once
CASSLGHYNEQFF
TGTGCCAGCAGCTTAGGACACTACAATGAGCAGTTCTTC
>NA|TRBV28|TRBJ2-3|NA
CASSPPGARDTQYF
TGTGCCAGCAGTCCGCCAGGAGCTCGGGATACGCAGTATTTT
>NA|TRBV12-3/TRBV12-4|TRBJ1-2|few
CASSYDQDANIF
TGTGCCAGCAGTTACGATCAGGACGCGAATATCTTC
>NA|TRBV6-1|TRBJ1-4|NA
CASSDSQGGEKLFF
TGTGCCAGCAGTGATAGCCAGGGTGGCGAAAAACTGTTTTTT
>NA|TRBV7-2|TRBJ2-7|once
CASSSGAYEQYF
TGTGCCAGCAGCTCCGGGGCCTACGAGCAGTACTTC
>NA|TRBV19|TRBJ1-2|NA
CASSIVYRLGGYTF
TGTGCCAGTAGTATAGTGTACCGCTTGGGTGGCTACACCTTC
>NA|TRBV27|TRBJ2-6|NA
CASTSRWGQPSGANVLTF
TGTGCCAGCACCTCCCGGTGGGGACAACCCTCTGGGGCCAACGTCCTGACTTTC
>TRBD1|TRBV6-5|TRBJ1-5|once
CASSRQGLAGQPQHF
TGTGCCAGCAGTCGACAGGGCCTAGCGGGGCAGCCCCAGCATTTT
>NA|TRBV11-3|TRBJ2-7|NA
CASSFHRETFGNEQYF
TGTGCCAGCAGCTTCCACAGGGAGACCTTCGGAAACGAGCAGTACTTC
>NA|TRBV2|TRBJ1-4|NA
CASSDRASKLFF
TGTGCCAGCAGTGACAGGGCCTCAAAACTGTTTTTT
>NA|TRBV2|TRBJ2-5|NA
CASNEGQYQETQYF
TGTGCCAGCAATGAGGGACAATACCAAGAGACCCAGTACTTC
>NA|TRBV5-1|TRBJ1-5|NA
CASRSQPNQPQHF
TGCGCCAGCAGGTCGCAGCCGAATCAGCCCCAGCATTTT
>TRBD1|TRBV19|TRBJ1-2|NA
CASSIDPTGSLANYGYTF
TGTGCCAGTAGTATAGATCCGACAGGGAGTCTAGCTAACTATGGCTACACCTTC
>NA|TRBV9|TRBJ1-2|few
CASSGHREGYGYTF
TGTGCCAGCAGCGGCCACAGGGAGGGCTATGGCTACACCTTC
>NA|TRBV23-1|TRBJ1-1|few
CASSQDRPTEAFF
TGCGCCAGCAGTCAAGACAGGCCCACTGAAGCTTTCTTT
>TRBD1|TRBV5-1|TRBJ1-2|NA
CASSLEPGQGYYGYTF
TGCGCCAGCAGCTTGGAGCCCGGACAGGGTTATTATGGCTACACCTTC
>NA|TRBV7-8|TRBJ1-5|few
CASSLSSTGTGGPQHF
TGTGCCAGCAGCTTATCATCCACCGGGACCGGTGGCCCCCAGCATTTT
>TRBD1|TRBV19|TRBJ1-1|once
CASSITGGTEAFF
TGTGCCAGTAGCATCACAGGGGGCACTGAAGCTTTCTTT
>NA|TRBV19|TRBJ1-1|NA
CASSTQTDTEAFF
TGTGCCAGTAGTACCCAGACGGACACTGAAGCTTTCTTT
>NA|TRBV30|TRBJ1-1|NA
CAWSVGTSGAEAFF
TGTGCCTGGAGTGTGGGGACTTCTGGCGCTGAAGCTTTCTTT
>NA|TRBV7-9|TRBJ2-1|NA
CASSPDRSPYNEQFF
TGTGCCAGCAGCCCCGACAGGAGCCCCTACAATGAGCAGTTCTTC
>NA|TRBV9|TRBJ1-6|few
CASSVGPDNSPLHF
TGTGCCAGCAGCGTAGGTCCAGATAATTCACCCCTCCACTTT
>NA|TRBV5-1|TRBJ1-1|NA
CASSLEGTRGAFF
TGCGCCAGCAGCTTGGAGGGGACTAGGGGAGCTTTCTTT
>NA|TRBV5-1|TRBJ1-2|NA
CASSFDRNYGYTF
TGCGCCAGCAGCTTCGACAGGAACTATGGCTACACCTTC
>NA|TRBV5-4|TRBJ2-5|NA
CASSFGGLQETQYF
TGTGCCAGCAGCTTTGGCGGCCTCCAAGAGACCCAGTACTTC
>NA|TRBV30|TRBJ1-2|NA
CAWSQANYGYTF
TGTGCCTGGTCGCAAGCTAACTATGGCTACACCTTC
>TRBD2|TRBV2|TRBJ2-3|few
CASWRASGSNTDTQYF
TGTGCCAGCTGGAGGGCTAGCGGGAGTAATACAGATACGCAGTATTTT
>TRBD2|TRBV13|TRBJ2-7|few
CASSLTAGGLGEQYF
TGTGCCAGCAGCTTAACGGCGGGAGGGTTAGGCGAGCAGTACTTC
>NA|TRBV5-1|TRBJ1-2|once
CASSSPGGNYGYTF
TGCGCCAGCAGCTCCCCCGGGGGGAACTATGGCTACACCTTC
>NA|TRBV6-1|TRBJ1-5|NA
CASMRASNQPQHF
TGTGCCAGCATGAGGGCTAGCAATCAGCCCCAGCATTTT
>NA|TRBV4-1|TRBJ1-5|NA
CASSHSTGLKGGFSNQPQHF
TGCGCCAGCAGCCACTCAACGGGACTCAAGGGGGGGTTTAGCAATCAGCCCCAGCATTTT
>NA|TRBV18|TRBJ1-5|NA
CASSPRSDGNQPQHF
TGTGCCAGCTCACCCCGGAGCGACGGCAATCAGCCCCAGCATTTT
>NA|TRBV5-1|TRBJ1-4|NA
CASSYGGREEKLFF
TGCGCCAGCAGCTACGGAGGGAGAGAAGAAAAACTGTTTTTT
>NA|TRBV30|TRBJ1-1|once
CAWRIQMNTEAFF
TGTGCCTGGAGAATTCAGATGAACACTGAAGCTTTCTTT
>NA|TRBV14|TRBJ1-1|NA
CASSQDIVIGLNTEAFF
TGTGCCAGCAGCCAAGATATAGTCATCGGGCTGAACACTGAAGCTTTCTTT
>NA|TRBV19|TRBJ1-5|NA
CASSIWGQGQPQHF
TGTGCCAGTAGTATTTGGGGGCAGGGTCAGCCCCAGCATTTT
>NA|TRBV20-1|TRBJ1-1|NA
CSALGQHEAFF
TGCAGTGCTCTAGGACAGCACGAAGCTTTCTTT
>TRBD1|TRBV19|TRBJ1-6|once
CASTPTGGNSPLHF
TGTGCCAGTACCCCTACAGGGGGGAATTCACCCCTCCACTTT
>TRBD1|TRBV7-9|TRBJ1-2|NA
CASSLDRGVGVGYTF
TGTGCCAGCAGCTTGGACAGGGGAGTTGGGGTTGGCTACACCTTC
>NA|TRBV4-1|TRBJ2-3|NA
CASSPPGTDTQYF
TGCGCCAGCTCTCCCCCGGGCACAGATACGCAGTATTTT
>NA|TRBV11-2|TRBJ1-2|NA
CASSPSVNYGYTF
TGTGCCAGCAGCCCCTCAGTAAACTATGGCTACACCTTC
>NA|TRBV27|TRBJ2-5|few
CASSSPGVRETQYF
TGTGCCAGCAGTTCCCCAGGGGTTCGGGAGACCCAGTACTTC
>TRBD1|TRBV30|TRBJ2-2|once
CARQGANTGELFF
TGTGCCAGACAGGGGGCGAACACCGGGGAGCTGTTTTTT
>NA|TRBV5-4|TRBJ1-5|NA
CASSLDAGPGQPQHF
TGTGCCAGCAGCTTGGACGCGGGGCCCGGGCAGCCCCAGCATTTT
>NA|TRBV4-3|TRBJ2-7|NA
CASSQEAGSSTYEQYF
TGCGCCAGCAGCCAAGAAGCAGGGTCTTCCACCTACGAGCAGTACTTC
>TRBD1|TRBV9|TRBJ2-1|NA
CASSVMDRDRITNEQFF
TGTGCCAGCAGCGTAATGGACCGGGACAGAATCACCAATGAGCAGTTCTTC
>TRBD1|TRBV12-5|TRBJ2-2|NA
CASGLMGTGGELFF
TGTGCTAGTGGCCTCATGGGGACAGGGGGGGAGCTGTTTTTT